The 12 T cell receptor beta chains listed next were all sequenced from one sample in a study of T cells in Graves' hyperthyroidism and ophthalmopathy. Amplification yielded TCR beta CDR3 regions, with RNA transcripts as the source. The study used the HTBI primer set for a first-round RT-PCR of the TCR CDR3. TCRdb independently ran MiXCR on the multiplex PCR reads; one entry per CDR3 protein. The sample records 400,000 to 500,000 distinct CDR3 sequences, roughly 14% being singletons. The sample consisted of blood. Receptors were obtained from a man aged 18 to 35 with Graves' ophthalmopathy.

The chain combines TRBV25-1 with TRBJ2-7; D call uncertain. The CDR3 is made up of 11 amino acids. The V end lost 11 bases, the J end lost 0 bases, and 8 bases lay between the germline ends. Germline V gives CDR1 MGHDK, CDR2 SYGVNS. CDR3 nucleotides: TGTGCCGTGGCCAGCTCCTACGAGCAGTACTTC. Translation: CAVASSYEQYF.

This clonotype was counted at least ten times. The genes are TRBV18 and TRBJ1-3; D may be TRBD1 (5 bases). Germline loops: CDR1 KGHSH, CDR2 LQKENI. The V and J ends lost 2 bases and 4 bases respectively, with 15 bases between them. The CDR3 runs 16 residues. CDR3 nucleotides: TGTGCCAGCTCACCAATGGACACCGTCCGGGGAAACACCATATATTTT. As protein: CASSPMDTVRGNTIYF.

The genes are TRBV3-1 and TRBJ2-7, with 9 bases identical to TRBD2. This CDR3 is built from 16 residues. CDR1 is LGHDT and CDR2 is YNNKEL in the germline V gene (reference sequence). V lost 1 base, J lost 3 bases, and 7 bases stayed unmatched. Written as DNA, the CDR3 is TGTGCCAGCAGCCAAGTGAGGGCTAGCGGGAACTACGAGCAGTACTTC. Amino acid sequence: CASSQVRASGNYEQYF.

This clonotype was detected many times. The rearrangement uses TRBV3-1 and TRBJ1-2; D is ambiguous. Trimming pared 7 bases from V and 5 bases from J, leaving 11 bases between. Germline CDR1 and CDR2: LGHDT and YNNKEL (reference sequence). This CDR3 comprises 12 residues. For the CDR3, the DNA is TGTGCCAGCACCTTGTCGGGGTATGGCTACACCTTC. This gives the protein CASTLSGYGYTF.

The chain has TRBV15 and TRBJ2-1; 7 nucleotides match TRBD2. The CDR3 totals 15 residues. Losses at the gene ends were 5 bases for V and 3 bases for J; bases not matched to a gene: 7. Germline V CDR1 and CDR2: LNHNV, YYDKDF (reference sequence). The CDR3 loop reads CATSLRTSFYNEQFF. In nucleotides, the CDR3 is TGTGCCACCAGCTTGCGGACTAGTTTCTACAATGAGCAGTTCTTC.

This clonotype was counted many times. The chain couples TRBV20-1 to TRBJ2-1; D gene uncertain. The CDR3 is 13 residues long. The V and J ends lost 7 bases and 4 bases respectively, with 14 bases between them. In germline, CDR1 is DFQATT, CDR2 SNEGSKA (reference sequence). The CDR3 protein is CSGTLDRYNEQFF. The CDR3 region has the DNA TGCAGTGGGACCCTAGACCGATACAATGAGCAGTTCTTC.

This clonotype was picked up many times. The chain couples TRBV11-2 to TRBJ1-1, with D perhaps matching TRBD1 (5 bases). With 0 bases removed from V and 7 bases from J, the gap between germline ends came to 15 bases. CDR1 and CDR2 (germline): SGHAT, FQNNGV. There are 15 residues in the CDR3. The CDR3 bases are TGTGCCAGCAGCTTAGAAGGGGCTGCCTTAGGTGAAGCTTTCTTT. Translation: CASSLEGAALGEAFF. Looking up the rest from reference TRBV11-2 and TRBJ1-1 gives the full variable domain: EAGVAQSPRYKIIEKRQSVAFWCNPISGHATLYWYQQILGQGPKLLIQFQNNGVVDDSQLPKDRFSAERLKGVDSTLKIQPAKLEDSAVYLCASSLEGAALGEAFFGQGTRLTVV.

This clonotype was observed at least ten times. The chain uses TRBV7-8 and TRBJ2-1; no clear D gene. Germline assignment: CDR1 SGHVS and CDR2 FQNEAQ. V lost 1 base, J lost 4 bases, and 11 bases lay in between. The CDR3 has 15 residues. CDR3 DNA: TGTGCCAGCAGCTTAGAAGCCGGTGCGTACAATGAGCAGTTCTTC. It codes for CASSLEAGAYNEQFF.

As concerns this clonotype: A read error may explain this, as a much larger clone is one base away. The chain recombines TRBV6-2 or TRBV6-3 with TRBJ1-4; 9 nucleotides line up with TRBD1. The germline CDR1 and CDR2 sequences are MNHEY and SVGEGT. The CDR3 is 15 amino acids. The CDR3: CTSSYRGQTNEKLFF. CDR3 sequence (DNA): TGTACCAGCAGTTACAGGGGGCAGACTAATGAAAAACTGTTTTTT.

This clonotype was observed many times. The chain uses TRBV20-1 and TRBJ2-7; D call uncertain. Deletions cut 5 bases from V and 8 bases from J, with 22 bases between. In germline, CDR1 is DFQATT, CDR2 SNEGSKA (reference sequence). The CDR3 consists of 14 residues. The CDR3 region has the DNA TGCAGTGCTCCTCGGACCAGTCGAACCGGTCAGCAGTACTTC. It codes for CSAPRTSRTGQQYF.

This clonotype was seen at least ten times. The chain links TRBV3-1 to TRBJ1-1; D uncertain. Germline-derived CDR1 and CDR2 are LGHDT and YNNKEL (reference sequence). V shed 6 bases and J shed 8 bases, with 7 bases lying between them. The CDR3 is made up of 10 amino acids. The CDR3 DNA follows: TGTGCCAGCAGGGGGAGAGAAGCTTTCTTT. Protein: CASRGREAFF.

The table lists this clonotype with many counts. The genes are TRBV20-1 and TRBJ2-5; 10 bases agree with TRBD2. CDR1 and CDR2 from the germline V gene are DFQATT and SNEGSKA (reference sequence). Germline trimming cut 0 bases from V and 5 bases from J; bases unmatched to any gene: 9. The CDR3 runs to 16 residues. CDR3 protein: CSARDLAGALGETQYF. The CDR3 DNA is TGCAGTGCTAGAGATCTAGCGGGAGCCCTCGGGGAGACCCAGTACTTC.